The 9 T cell receptor beta chains reported below all come from one sample, sequenced in a study of blood T cell repertoires in COVID-19. Produced via immunoSEQ multiplex PCR; TCRdb's table is partial and in-frame only. The table has about 210,000 clones, more than 80% seen once. The sequenced material came from PBMCs or T cells enriched from blood (not recorded which). The source of these receptors is a man in his forties who had recovered from COVID-19.

The CDR3 DNA reads as TGCGCCAGCAGCCAGCGGTCCGGGGGACTCACCGGGGAGCTGTTTTTT. Translation gives CASSQRSGGLTGELFF. This sequence joins TRBV4-1 and TRBJ2-2; TRBD2 is a possible D gene (6 bases). The CDR3 spans 16 residues. Trimming removed 3 bases from V and 4 bases from J, with 15 bases in between. CDR1 is MGHRA, CDR2 YSYEKL, per germline.

The chain has TRBV24-1 and TRBJ2-1; 12 nucleotides agree with TRBD2. This CDR3 is 16 amino acids long. CDR1 KGHDR and CDR2 SFDVKD come from the germline V gene. The ends lost 4 bases at V and 4 bases at J; junction bases unmatched: 4. DNA for the CDR3: TGTGCCACCAGTGACTCTAGCGGGGGGGCTTACAATGAGCAGTTCTTC. Protein: CATSDSSGGAYNEQFF.

This chain links TRBV2 with TRBJ2-1; 11 bases line up with TRBD2. V gave up 3 bases and J gave up 7 bases; unmatched junction bases: 5. The V gene's germline CDR1 is SNHLY and CDR2 FYNNEI. The CDR3 loop spans 15 amino acids. CDR3: CASSDSASGRNEQFF. The CDR3 region has the DNA TGTGCCAGCAGTGACTCGGCTAGCGGGAGGAATGAGCAGTTCTTC.

V gene TRBV30 combines with J gene TRBJ1-2; D unclear. This CDR3 has 14 residues. Germline CDR1 and CDR2: GTSNPN and SVGIG (reference sequence). Trimming removed 1 base from V and 8 bases from J, with 17 bases in between. The CDR3: CAWSDLTRSSGYTF. The DNA for the CDR3 is TGTGCCTGGAGTGATCTTACGCGGAGTAGCGGCTACACCTTC.

CDR3: CASSQDRSGPQHF. In DNA form, the CDR3 reads TGCGCCAGCAGCCAAGATAGATCTGGGCCCCAGCATTTT. The rearrangement joins TRBV4-1 to TRBJ1-5; D unresolved. Deletions cut 0 bases from V and 9 bases from J, with 9 bases between. The CDR3 length is 13 residues. Per the germline V gene, CDR1 is MGHRA and CDR2 is YSYEKL.

V is TRBV19 and J is TRBJ1-5; no reliable D call. Trimming took off 1 base at V and 4 bases at J, with 11 bases between the two ends. The germline V gene encodes CDR1 LNHDA and CDR2 SQIVND (reference sequence). CDR3 length: 15 amino acids. DNA for the CDR3: TGTGCCAGTAGTATAGTTGCGTCTCGTAATCAGCCCCAGCATTTT. Translation gives CASSIVASRNQPQHF.

The chain links TRBV19 to TRBJ1-5; TRBD1 aligns across 7 bases. The CDR3 has 15 amino acids. Germline V gives CDR1 LNHDA, CDR2 SQIVND (reference sequence). The V segment lost 6 bases and the J segment 4 bases; nucleotides outside the gene matches: 9. DNA of the CDR3: TGTGCCAGTAGGACAGGGACCTTACAGAATCAGCCCCAGCATTTT. Amino acid sequence: CASRTGTLQNQPQHF.

This chain joins TRBV6-1 and TRBJ2-5, with TRBD2 matching over 11 bases. CDR3 size: 16 residues. Looked up from germline, CDR1 is MNHNS and CDR2 is SASEGT. V dropped 4 bases and J dropped 3; count of bases not matched to a gene: 7. CDR3 coding DNA: TGTGCCAGCAGTGTTAATTTAGCGGGGGGGAAAGAGACCCAGTACTTC. Encoded protein: CASSVNLAGGKETQYF.

V gene TRBV30 combines with J gene TRBJ1-5; no firm D call. Between the trimmed V and J ends, which lost 0 bases and 5 bases, there was a span of 8 bases. From germline, CDR1 is GTSNPN and CDR2 SVGIG (reference sequence). The CDR3 has 13 residues. CDR3 residues: CAWSVSFHQPQHF. Written as DNA, the CDR3 is TGTGCCTGGAGTGTATCTTTCCATCAGCCCCAGCATTTT.